The next 22 T cell receptor beta chains were all read from a single sample in a study of human T cells and chemical hapten exposure (dated by TCRdb to about 2021). The method was 5' RACE. Sequencer: Illumina MiSeq. The public reads were reprocessed in TCRdb via fastp at Q25 and MiXCR, keeping in-frame beta chains. CDR3 protein duplicates are merged, each entry listing the most common genes and DNA. The sample contains around 140,000 distinct CDR3 sequences, over 3.5% of them found a single time. The ten largest clones represent under 1.5% of the sample. Unfractionated whole blood was collected in Tempus Blood RNA tubes, and total RNA was extracted from that blood. Receptor source: a female donor in good health.

This clonotype was detected once. A much more abundant neighbour one base away suggests this may be a read error. The chain is built from TRBV4-2 and TRBJ2-1, with D possibly being TRBD1 or TRBD2 (6 bases each). Looked up from germline, CDR1 is LGHNA and CDR2 is YNFKEQ. This CDR3 is 16 amino acids long. CDR3 residues: CVSSRSLGGPSNEQFF. The CDR3 bases are TGTGTCAGCAGCCGCTCCTTAGGGGGGCCTAGCAATGAGCAGTTCTTC.

This clonotype has a count of ten or more. The genes are TRBV15 and TRBJ2-6; 12 bases map to TRBD2. The ends lost 3 bases at V and 2 bases at J; junction bases unmatched: 2. Germline V gene sequence: CDR1 LNHNV, CDR2 YYDKDF (reference sequence). This CDR3 is 17 amino acids long. CDR3 in amino acids: CATSSLAGGPGANVLTF. The CDR3 nucleotides are TGTGCCACCAGCAGCCTAGCGGGGGGGCCTGGGGCCAACGTCCTGACTTTC.

The table lists this clonotype with many counts. J is TRBJ1-6 and V is TRBV20-1, with 10 bases lining up with TRBD1. V gave up 3 bases and J gave up 8 bases; unmatched junction bases: 1. The CDR3 has 13 amino acids. Germline values: CDR1 DFQATT, CDR2 SNEGSKA (reference sequence). CDR3 bases: TGCAGTGCTAGTGGACAGGGGGATTCACCCCTCCACTTT. This encodes CSASGQGDSPLHF.

This clonotype was picked up a small number of times. This chain's CDR3 is CASGLVVGRTGELFF. CDR3 sequence (DNA): TGTGCTAGTGGTTTGGTTGTTGGAAGAACCGGGGAGCTGTTTTTT. The gene calls are TRBV12-5 and TRBJ2-2; D is unresolved. The length of the CDR3 is 15 residues. Germline values: CDR1 LGHNT, CDR2 FRNRAP. Trimming stripped 0 bases from V and 5 bases from J, with 10 bases between.

J is TRBJ2-4 and V is TRBV28; tentatively, D is TRBD1 (5 bases). V was shortened by 5 bases and J by 3 bases, with 14 bases between the two germline ends. The CDR3 is made up of 15 amino acids. Germline CDR1 is MDHEN and CDR2 is SYDVKM. Written as DNA, the CDR3 is TGTGCCAGCAGTGTTCAGACAGATGTCAAAAACATTCAGTACTTC. Its translation: CASSVQTDVKNIQYF.

This clonotype was detected ten times or more. The CDR3 reads CASSPSRTGFNIRAGELFF. The CDR3 coding sequence is TGTGCCAGCAGCCCCAGTAGGACAGGGTTCAATATTAGAGCCGGGGAGCTGTTTTTT. V is TRBV5-5 and J is TRBJ2-2, with 8 bases that match TRBD1. This CDR3 contains 19 residues. V lost 4 bases, J lost 6 bases, and 20 bases stayed unmatched. CDR1 and CDR2 from the germline V gene are SGHKS and YYEKEE (reference sequence). Complete variable domain (other parts from reference TRBV5-5 and TRBJ2-2): DAGVTQSPTHLIKTRGQQVTLRCSPISGHKSVSWYQQVLGQGPQFIFQYYEKEERGRGNFPDRFSARQFPNYSSELNVNALLLGDSALYLCASSPSRTGFNIRAGELFFGEGSRLTVL.

This clonotype was observed many times. The V call is TRBV18, the J call TRBJ2-4; D not resolved. V dropped 5 bases and J dropped 1 base, with 15 bases sitting between them. Germline values: CDR1 KGHSH, CDR2 LQKENI. This CDR3 is 16 amino acids long. The CDR3 protein is CASSEMGVSAKNIQYF. CDR3 nucleotide sequence: TGTGCCAGCTCAGAGATGGGTGTTTCGGCCAAAAACATTCAGTACTTC.

At least ten counts were recorded for this clonotype. This chain links TRBV12-3 or TRBV12-4 with TRBJ2-5; D may be TRBD1 or TRBD2 (5 bases each). The CDR3 spans 16 residues. Trimming removed 2 bases from V and 1 base from J, with 14 bases in between. CDR3 nucleotide sequence: TGTGCCAGCAGTTTATCAAGGGACCCTCGCCAAGAGACCCAGTACTTC. Protein product: CASSLSRDPRQETQYF.

This clonotype was seen at least ten times. This chain uses TRBV7-8 with TRBJ2-2, with 12 bases aligning to TRBD1. Germline V gene data show CDR1 as SGHVS and CDR2 as FQNEAQ. The CDR3 extends over 18 amino acids. Trimming cost V 5 bases and J 3 bases; bases outside gene matches: 10. CDR3 DNA sequence: TGTGCCAGCAGCCCCAAACCGGGACAGGGGGCGGACACCGGGGAGCTGTTTTTT. Amino acid sequence: CASSPKPGQGADTGELFF.

Within the sample, this clonotype is medium-sized (0.01 to 0.1%). J is TRBJ2-6 and V is TRBV10-3, with D possibly being TRBD2 (5 bases). CDR1 ENHRY and CDR2 SYGVKD come from the germline V gene. The CDR3 runs 17 residues. With 7 bases removed from V and 0 bases from J, the gap between germline ends came to 16 bases. The CDR3, as DNA: TGTGCCATCACTCGGTCTGGTGAGGGCTCTGGGGCCAACGTCCTGACTTTC. This codes for CAITRSGEGSGANVLTF.

This clonotype was seen ten or more times. V is TRBV20-1 and J is TRBJ1-3; D gene unclear. V lost 3 bases and J 0 bases, leaving 9 bases between the germline ends. The germline V gene has CDR1 DFQATT and CDR2 SNEGSKA (reference sequence). The CDR3 totals 14 residues. CDR3 nucleotides: TGCAGTGCTAGTGTGGGGATCTCTGGAAACACCATATATTTT. It encodes CSASVGISGNTIYF.

In its sample, this clonotype was seen many times. The rearrangement links TRBV5-1 to TRBJ1-4, with 10 positions matching TRBD1. This CDR3 contains 15 residues. With V trimmed by 3 bases and J by 8 bases, 7 bases remained unmatched. Germline CDR1 and CDR2: SGHRS and YFSETQ. The chain's CDR3 is CASSSGQGIGEKLFF. The CDR3 DNA sequence: TGCGCCAGCAGCTCGGGACAGGGGATAGGGGAAAAACTGTTTTTT.

This clonotype occurred a few times. The rearrangement uses TRBV18 and TRBJ1-3; D ambiguous. The CDR3 totals 15 residues. The ends were cut back, 2 bases at V and 2 bases at J, with 10 bases in the middle. Germline values: CDR1 KGHSH, CDR2 LQKENI. The CDR3, as DNA: TGTGCCAGCTCACCAGGGCCACCACCTGGAAACACCATATATTTT. Amino acid sequence: CASSPGPPPGNTIYF. The variable domain in full, completed from reference TRBV18 and TRBJ1-3, reads NAGVMQNPRHLVRRRGQEARLRCSPMKGHSHVYWYRQLPEEGLKFMVYLQKENIIDESGMPKERFSAEFPKEGPSILRIQQVVRGDSAAYFCASSPGPPPGNTIYFGEGSWLTVV.

Of note for this clonotype: A much larger clone lies one base from this, so it may be a read error. This sequence joins TRBV20-1 and TRBJ1-1, with unresolved D. V was clipped by 7 bases and J by 0 bases, with 21 bases between them. Germline lookup yields CDR1 DFQATT and CDR2 SNEGSKA (reference sequence). CDR3 length: 16 residues. The CDR3 region has the DNA TGCAGTGTTTATGGGCAGGAATTAGTAGTGAACACTGAAGCTTTCTTT. It specifies CSVYGQELVVNTEAFF.

Ten or more counts support this clonotype. This chain uses TRBV28 with TRBJ1-1, with a possible D match to TRBD1 (5 bases). This CDR3 is built from 13 residues. The germline gives CDR1 MDHEN, CDR2 SYDVKM. V was clipped by 2 bases and J by 8 bases, with 12 bases between them. In DNA, the CDR3 is TGTGCCAGCAGTTTAGGTGTGGGGGACGAAGCTTTCTTT. Residues: CASSLGVGDEAFF.

This clonotype has at least ten counts. The J gene is TRBJ2-6, the V gene TRBV7-9; D gene uncertain. V was clipped by 5 bases and J by 4 bases, with 9 bases between them. The CDR3 is 14 amino acids. CDR1 is SEHNR and CDR2 is FQNEAQ in the germline V gene (reference sequence). The CDR3 is CASSRVRGANVLTF. CDR3 bases: TGTGCCAGCAGCCGAGTGAGAGGGGCCAACGTCCTGACTTTC.

This clonotype has just a few counts. This sequence joins TRBV6-1 and TRBJ2-1; tentatively, D is TRBD2 (6 bases). V lost 5 bases to trimming and J lost 8 bases, with 10 bases between them. The CDR3 runs 12 residues. Looked up from germline, CDR1 is MNHNS and CDR2 is SASEGT. In DNA, the CDR3 is TGTGCCAGCAGTCGGGGGACGTATGAGCAGTTCTTC. Its protein is CASSRGTYEQFF.

As to this clonotype: The junction and the germline gene differ at one end; a read error may be behind it. The J gene is TRBJ2-3, the V gene TRBV5-4; 10 bases are shared with TRBD2. Germline-derived CDR1 and CDR2 are SGHNT and YYREEE (reference sequence). The CDR3 has 17 amino acids. In DNA, the CDR3 is TGTGCCAGCTTGAGATTAGGGGCTAGCGGGGGCGCAGATACGCGGTATTTT. This translates into CASLRLGASGGADTRYF.

This clonotype has at least ten counts. CDR3 nucleotide sequence: TGCGCCAGCAGCACCGACAGAATGAACACTGAAGCTTTCTTT. Translation gives CASSTDRMNTEAFF. This chain joins TRBV5-1 and TRBJ1-1, with TRBD1 as a possible D gene (5 bases). The V and J ends lost 4 bases and 0 bases respectively, with 10 bases between them. This CDR3 has 14 amino acids. The germline CDR1 and CDR2 sequences are SGHRS and YFSETQ.

This clonotype was detected ten times or more. J is TRBJ2-2 and V is TRBV5-4; 8 bases line up with TRBD2. CDR3 size: 15 residues. CDR1 and CDR2 from the germline V gene are SGHNT and YYREEE (reference sequence). The V segment lost 2 bases and the J segment 6 bases; nucleotides outside the gene matches: 6. The CDR3 loop reads CASSFTTSEAGELFF. The CDR3 coding sequence is TGTGCCAGCAGCTTTACGACTAGCGAGGCCGGGGAGCTGTTTTTT.

Ten or more counts support this clonotype. An end of the junction differs from the germline gene, which may be a read error. The chain has TRBV19 and TRBJ1-5, with D possibly being TRBD1 (6 bases). CDR3 size: 11 residues. Germline V lookup: CDR1 LNHDA, CDR2 SQIVND (reference sequence). The CDR3 DNA reads as TGTGCCAGTAGTATACGGACAGATGCAGTTTTT. Translating gives CASSIRTDAVF. The complete variable domain, with remaining parts taken from reference TRBV19 and TRBJ1-5, reads DGGITQSPKYLFRKEGQNVTLSCEQNLNHDAMYWYRQDPGQGLRLIYYSQIVNDFQKGDIAEGYSVSREKKESFPLTVTSAQKNPTAFYLCASSIRTDAVFGDGTRLSIL.

There are many counts of this clonotype. The chain carries TRBV5-8 and TRBJ1-5; D unclear. Germline CDR1 and CDR2: SGHTS and YDEGEE. This CDR3 contains 15 residues. The ends were cut back, 0 bases at V and 0 bases at J, with 7 bases in the middle. In nucleotides, the CDR3 is TGTGCCAGCAGCTTGGGCAGCTATAGCAATCAGCCCCAGCATTTT. This sequence encodes CASSLGSYSNQPQHF.